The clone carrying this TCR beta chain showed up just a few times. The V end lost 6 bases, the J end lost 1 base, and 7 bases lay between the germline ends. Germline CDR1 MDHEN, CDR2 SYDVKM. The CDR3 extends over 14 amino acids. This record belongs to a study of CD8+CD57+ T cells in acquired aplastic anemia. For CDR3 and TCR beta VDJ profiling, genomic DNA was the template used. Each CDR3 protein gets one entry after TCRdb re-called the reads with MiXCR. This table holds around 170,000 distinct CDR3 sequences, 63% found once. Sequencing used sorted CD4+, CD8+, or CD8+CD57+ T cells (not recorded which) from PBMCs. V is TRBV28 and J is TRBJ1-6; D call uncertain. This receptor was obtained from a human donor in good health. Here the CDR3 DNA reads TGTGCCAGCAGACAACCGTCCTATAATTCACCCCTCCACTTT. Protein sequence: CASRQPSYNSPLHF.